Shown below are 19 T cell receptor beta chains from a single sample sequenced in a study of blood T cell repertoires in COVID-19. Using immunoSEQ multiplex PCR, the repertoire was profiled, and TCRdb retains in-frame clones only, with some absent. In the table there are 52,000 or so clones, approximately 84% of which are singletons. The specimen sequenced was peripheral blood. The source is a human donor in a cohort sampled during active COVID-19.

The chain combines TRBV19 with TRBJ1-2; the match to TRBD1 covers 7 bases. Germline CDR1 LNHDA, CDR2 SQIVND (reference sequence). Germline trimming cut 5 bases from V and 4 bases from J; bases unmatched to any gene: 10. The CDR3 length is 15 residues. DNA for the CDR3: TGTGCCAGTAGTTGGGTGACAGGGCCCCTCTATGGCTACACCTTC. Encoded protein: CASSWVTGPLYGYTF. The whole variable domain, remainder taken from reference TRBV19 and TRBJ1-2, is DGGITQSPKYLFRKEGQNVTLSCEQNLNHDAMYWYRQDPGQGLRLIYYSQIVNDFQKGDIAEGYSVSREKKESFPLTVTSAQKNPTAFYLCASSWVTGPLYGYTFGSGTRLTVV.

The chain joins TRBV4-1 to TRBJ2-7; TRBD2 agrees at 7 bases. CDR3 size: 14 residues. The V gene end was trimmed by 2 bases and the J gene end by 5 bases; junction bases not matched to a gene: 6. Per the germline V gene, CDR1 is MGHRA and CDR2 is YSYEKL. In DNA form, the CDR3 reads TGCGCCAGCAGCCAACTCCGGGGAGGGAACGAGCAGTACTTC. This codes for CASSQLRGGNEQYF.

This chain uses TRBV12-3 or TRBV12-4 with TRBJ1-5; D call uncertain. CDR3 size: 12 residues. Between the trimmed V and J ends, which lost 7 bases and 3 bases, there was a span of 7 bases. The CDR3 spells CASTGYNQPQHF. As DNA, the CDR3 is TGTGCCAGCACGGGTTACAATCAGCCCCAGCATTTT.

The rearrangement uses TRBV4-1 and TRBJ2-7; TRBD2 might be the D (6 bases). Germline CDR1 and CDR2: MGHRA and YSYEKL. This CDR3 contains 14 residues. Trimming shortened V by 1 base and J by 5 bases, and 12 bases separated the two germline ends. CDR3 DNA sequence: TGCGCCAGCAGCCAAGGACACCCGGGAGACGAGCAGTACTTC. This gives the protein CASSQGHPGDEQYF.

The rearrangement links TRBV5-1 to TRBJ1-2, with a tentative D call TRBD1 (5 bases). V lost 4 bases to trimming and J lost 1 base, with 11 bases between them. From germline, CDR1 is SGHRS and CDR2 YFSETQ. CDR3 size: 14 residues. In nucleotides, the CDR3 is TGCGCCAGCAGCCCGCGGGACCTTAACTATGGCTACACCTTC. The encoded protein is CASSPRDLNYGYTF.

This chain links TRBV7-2 with TRBJ2-1, with D hard to call. CDR1 SGHTA and CDR2 FQGNSA come from the germline V gene. The germline V and J ends were trimmed by 5 bases and 4 bases, with 15 bases remaining between them. This CDR3 comprises 15 residues. In DNA, the CDR3 is TGTGCCAGCAGCCTCCTCGGTAAAGCTTACAATGAGCAGTTCTTC. This encodes CASSLLGKAYNEQFF.

At least ten counts were recorded for this clone. The chain has TRBV27 and TRBJ2-5, with 7 bases lining up with TRBD2. The CDR3 sequence is 15 residues long. From germline, CDR1 is MNHEY and CDR2 SMNVEV (reference sequence). Trimming at V came to 3 bases and at J to 5 bases, leaving 9 bases not matched to a gene. CDR3 nucleotide sequence: TGTGCCAGCAGTTTCGGGGACTATCCTGGGGAGACCCAGTACTTC. Its protein is CASSFGDYPGETQYF.

This rearrangement joins TRBV24-1 to TRBJ2-2, with D perhaps TRBD1 (6 bases). The CDR3 covers 17 residues. Germline V lookup: CDR1 KGHDR, CDR2 SFDVKD. The V end was cut by 0 bases, the J end by 0 bases, with 10 bases between. The CDR3 nucleotides read TGTGCCACCAGTGATTTGCCGGGACATACGAACACCGGGGAGCTGTTTTTT. It yields the protein CATSDLPGHTNTGELFF.

This clone was observed a few times. The chain links TRBV7-3 to TRBJ2-2; D unclear. The CDR3 contains 16 residues. The germline V gene encodes CDR1 SGHTA and CDR2 FQGTGA. Trimming took off 0 bases at V and 4 bases at J, with 12 bases between the two ends. In DNA form, the CDR3 reads TGTGCCAGCAGCTTAACGATGCCAGGATCCACCGGGGAGCTGTTTTTT. This translates into CASSLTMPGSTGELFF.

The V and J genes are TRBV6-5 and TRBJ2-7; D possibly corresponds to TRBD1 (6 bases). Germline CDR1 and CDR2: MNHEY and SVGAGI. V lost 2 bases and J lost 1, with 9 bases in between. This CDR3 has 14 residues. CDR3 amino acids: CASSYQQGSYEQYF. CDR3 DNA sequence: TGTGCCAGCAGTTACCAACAGGGATCCTACGAGCAGTACTTC.

This chain joins TRBV18 and TRBJ2-7, with D uncertain. V was cut by 4 bases and J by 0 bases, with 16 bases left in between. The CDR3 runs to 16 residues. Germline V gives CDR1 KGHSH, CDR2 LQKENI. The CDR3 DNA follows: TGTGCCAGCTCACTCGAGACTCGAAGGAGCTCCTACGAGCAGTACTTC. It specifies CASSLETRRSSYEQYF.

The J gene is TRBJ2-3, the V gene TRBV2; TRBD2 aligns across 9 bases. This CDR3 is built from 15 residues. The V gene's germline CDR1 is SNHLY and CDR2 FYNNEI. Trimming cost V 3 bases and J 3 bases; bases outside gene matches: 4. In DNA, the CDR3 is TGTGCCAGCAGTGATGGGCTAGCGGGAACAGATACGCAGTATTTT. It is translated as CASSDGLAGTDTQYF.

The V and J genes are TRBV7-9 and TRBJ2-5, with TRBD2 matching over 7 bases. With 5 bases clipped from V and 4 bases from J, the junction kept 10 bases outside the gene matches. Per the germline V gene, CDR1 is SEHNR and CDR2 is FQNEAQ (reference sequence). This CDR3 is built from 15 residues. This CDR3 reads CASSQIWGGLETQYF. In DNA, the CDR3 is TGTGCCAGCAGCCAAATCTGGGGGGGTTTAGAGACCCAGTACTTC.

V is TRBV5-1 and J is TRBJ2-3, with 7 bases lining up with TRBD1. Germline trimming cut 4 bases from V and 4 bases from J; bases unmatched to any gene: 6. From germline, CDR1 is SGHRS and CDR2 YFSETQ. The CDR3 contains 14 residues. CDR3 nucleotides: TGCGCCAGCAGCGCCGCCGGGACAGCAGATACGCAGTATTTT. Translated, it gives CASSAAGTADTQYF.

The genes are TRBV4-1 and TRBJ2-5; D unclear. Per germline, CDR1 MGHRA and CDR2 YSYEKL. V lost 1 base and J lost 6, with 18 bases in between. The CDR3 length is 16 residues. CDR3 loop: CASSQVTRNVGKTQYF. The CDR3 DNA sequence: TGCGCCAGCAGCCAAGTGACTCGGAACGTAGGAAAGACCCAGTACTTC.

The chain links TRBV5-1 to TRBJ2-1, with 12 bases matching TRBD2. The CDR3 sequence is 15 residues long. Per the germline V gene, CDR1 is SGHRS and CDR2 is YFSETQ. V shed 4 bases and J 6 bases; nucleotides not matched to a gene: 5. Written as DNA, the CDR3 is TGCGCCAGCAGCGCGACTAGCGGGGGTAGCAATGAGCAGTTCTTC. It specifies CASSATSGGSNEQFF.

The chain employs TRBV28 and TRBJ1-1; no clear D. CDR3 length: 15 amino acids. Germline lookup yields CDR1 MDHEN and CDR2 SYDVKM. V lost 3 bases and J lost 0, with 11 bases in between. Here the CDR3 reads CASSLIPQLNTEAFF. CDR3 sequence (DNA): TGTGCCAGCAGTTTGATTCCACAGTTGAACACTGAAGCTTTCTTT.

The CDR3 spells CASGRDRGPPGGAFF. The CDR3 nucleotides read TGTGCCAGCGGCCGGGACAGGGGGCCGCCCGGAGGCGCTTTCTTT. The chain carries TRBV2 and TRBJ1-1; 12 positions match TRBD1. The V segment lost 8 bases and the J segment 11 bases; nucleotides outside the gene matches: 15. CDR1 and CDR2 from the germline V gene are SNHLY and FYNNEI. The CDR3 length is 15 residues.

The chain recombines TRBV28 with TRBJ1-3, with D perhaps matching TRBD1 (6 bases). Trimming took 5 bases from V and 2 from J, leaving 16 bases between them. Germline assignment: CDR1 MDHEN and CDR2 SYDVKM. This CDR3 is built from 16 residues. Written as DNA, the CDR3 is TGTGCCAGCAGTCCCGGGCAGGGGCGCGCTGGAAACACCATATATTTT. Amino acids: CASSPGQGRAGNTIYF.